Given below is one TCR beta chain in context. The protocol was immunoSEQ multiplex PCR, while the TCRdb copy is restricted to in-frame clones and leaves out a portion. The sample contains around 450,000 clones, around 90% of which appear only once. This entry belongs to a study of blood T cell repertoires in COVID-19. Trimming left V 6 bases short and J 8 bases short, with 13 bases between. Germline CDR1 is SNHLY and CDR2 is FYNNEI. CDR3 length: 12 residues. What was sequenced was PBMCs or T cells enriched from blood (not recorded which). This sequence joins TRBV2 and TRBJ1-2; D is possibly TRBD1 (6 bases). The clonotype comes from a woman between 18 and 30 years old who had recovered from COVID-19. CDR3 bases: TGTGCCAGCAGAGGGGGGGGATACGGCTACACCTTC. Translated, it gives CASRGGGYGYTF.